One sample yielded the 32 T cell receptor beta chains listed below, sequenced in a study of radiation and T cells in renal cell carcinoma. This sample's treatment: 15 Gy SBRT to primary tumor, nephrectomy 4 weeks later. Sequencing used immunoSEQ multiplex PCR; TCRdb keeps in-frame clones, though not all of them. The data contain about 20,000 clones, roughly 64% of them seen just once; the ten biggest clones take up around an eighth. The specimen was tumor tissue, collected from a patient whose treatment included radiotherapy and nephrectomy. Receptors were obtained from a woman in her 70s with renal cell carcinoma.

The chain uses TRBV19 and TRBJ2-7; 8 nucleotides match TRBD1. The CDR3 loop spans 16 amino acids. Germline loops: CDR1 LNHDA, CDR2 SQIVND (reference sequence). Unmatched junction bases numbered 14, after V lost 7 bases and J lost 3 bases. The DNA of the CDR3 is TGTGCCAGTACTGTGTCAGGGACAGGTGGAGTCTACGAGCAGTACTTC. Translating gives CASTVSGTGGVYEQYF.

The J gene is TRBJ1-6, the V gene TRBV28; D ambiguous. The germline V gene has CDR1 MDHEN and CDR2 SYDVKM. The CDR3 has 14 amino acids. V lost 5 bases to trimming and J lost 0 bases, with 5 bases between them. The CDR3 region is CASSRSSYNSPLHF. In nucleotides, the CDR3 is TGTGCCAGCAGTCGGAGCTCCTATAATTCACCCCTCCACTTT.

As DNA, the CDR3 is TGTGCAAGTCGCTTACCCGGCTACTATGGCTACACCTTC. This translates into CASRLPGYYGYTF. The J gene is TRBJ1-2, the V gene TRBV12-2. TRBV12-2 is recorded as a pseudogene. This CDR3 spans 13 amino acids.

With regard to this clone: Compared with germline, one end of the junction differs, possibly owing to a read error. The chain carries TRBV19 and TRBJ2-1; 8 nucleotides agree with TRBD1. This CDR3 is built from 14 residues. Per the germline V gene, CDR1 is LNHDA and CDR2 is SQIVND (reference sequence). For the CDR3, the DNA is TGTGCCAGTAGTGTCGGACAGGGTTACAATAAGCAGTTCTTC. Protein sequence: CASSVGQGYNKQFF.

V usage is TRBV6-1 and J usage is TRBJ1-5; 7 nucleotides align to TRBD1. With V trimmed by 5 bases and J by 3 bases, 7 bases remained unmatched. The CDR3 extends over 15 amino acids. Germline CDR1 and CDR2: MNHNS and SASEGT. In DNA, the CDR3 is TGTGCCAGCAGTTGGACCGGGACAGTCAATCAGCCCCAGCATTTT. Translated, it gives CASSWTGTVNQPQHF.

This clone was recorded a few times. Germline and junction disagree at one end, which may indicate a read error. V and J are TRBV25-1 and TRBJ2-1; D is uncertain. The CDR3 is 11 amino acids. The germline CDR1 and CDR2 sequences are MGHDK and SYGVNS. The CDR3 sequence: CASSSSIEKFF. As DNA, the CDR3 is TGTGCCAGCAGTTCTAGTATTGAGAAGTTCTTC.

This sequence joins TRBV5-6 and TRBJ2-7, with 10 nucleotides matching TRBD1. Germline V CDR1 and CDR2: SGHDT, YYEEEE. The V gene end was trimmed by 1 base and the J gene end by 2 bases; junction bases not matched to a gene: 3. The CDR3 totals 15 residues. The CDR3 sequence is CASSLLGQGAYEQYF. The CDR3 nucleotides read TGTGCCAGCAGCTTGTTAGGACAGGGGGCCTACGAGCAGTACTTC.

Only a few counts were recorded for this clone. The genes are TRBV19 and TRBJ2-3, with D possibly TRBD1 on 5 matching bases. This CDR3 region has 14 residues. Germline values: CDR1 LNHDA, CDR2 SQIVND (reference sequence). V was pared by 5 bases and J by 2 bases, with 11 bases between. The CDR3 loop reads CASSGAFLTDTQYF. Written as DNA, the CDR3 is TGTGCCAGTAGTGGGGCGTTCCTCACAGATACGCAGTATTTT.

This clone was detected a few times. This chain uses TRBV7-2 with TRBJ2-3, with 7 bases matching TRBD1. Germline assignment: CDR1 SGHTA and CDR2 FQGNSA. Losses at the gene ends were 4 bases for V and 2 bases for J; bases not matched to a gene: 18. CDR3 length: 19 residues. In nucleotides, the CDR3 is TGTGCCAGCAGCTCCCCATCGAGGGGGCAGGAAGAGTCCACAGATACGCAGTATTTT. It specifies CASSSPSRGQEESTDTQYF.

This clone was detected a few times. The chain joins TRBV29-1 to TRBJ1-1; 9 positions match TRBD1. The CDR3 is 15 residues long. CDR1 is SQVTM, CDR2 ANQGSEA, per germline. Trimming at V came to 4 bases and at J to 8 bases, leaving 14 bases not matched to a gene. The CDR3 protein is CSVVVTGTGFSEAFF. In DNA form, the CDR3 reads TGCAGCGTTGTCGTCACCGGGACAGGGTTTTCGGAAGCTTTCTTT.

This clone was found a few times. CDR3 residues: CASSPGNRDRDYEQYF. Written as DNA, the CDR3 is TGCGCCAGCAGCCCGGGGAATCGGGACAGGGACTACGAGCAGTACTTC. This chain links TRBV4-3 with TRBJ2-7; 9 bases line up with TRBD1. The CDR3 loop spans 16 amino acids. The germline V gene has CDR1 LGHNA and CDR2 YSLEER. Trimming at V came to 4 bases and at J to 3 bases, leaving 10 bases not matched to a gene.

The V and J genes are TRBV7-9 and TRBJ2-3; 11 nucleotides match TRBD2. V lost 5 bases to trimming and J lost 0 bases; unmatched junction nucleotides: 7. This CDR3 has 17 amino acids. Per germline, CDR1 SEHNR and CDR2 FQNEAQ (reference sequence). For the CDR3, the DNA is TGTGCCAGCAGCCCGCGACTAGCGGGGATGAGCACAGATACGCAGTATTTT. Amino acids: CASSPRLAGMSTDTQYF.

The rearrangement joins TRBV7-6 to TRBJ2-7; the match to TRBD1 covers 8 bases. V lost 5 bases and J lost 1; bases outside the gene matches: 4. This CDR3 region has 14 residues. Per germline, CDR1 SGHVS and CDR2 FNYEAQ. The CDR3 protein is CASSTQGASYEQYF. The CDR3 DNA reads as TGTGCCAGCAGCACCCAGGGGGCGTCCTACGAGCAGTACTTC.

This rearrangement joins TRBV18 to TRBJ1-2; the D is unclear. This CDR3 spans 12 amino acids. The ends were cut back, 6 bases at V and 4 bases at J, with 9 bases in the middle. Germline loops: CDR1 KGHSH, CDR2 LQKENI. The chain's CDR3 is CASSADVYGYTF. The CDR3, as DNA: TGTGCCAGCTCGGCGGATGTCTATGGCTACACCTTC.

The chain carries TRBV6-5 and TRBJ1-1; unclear D gene. The CDR3 length is 14 residues. The V gene's germline CDR1 is MNHEY and CDR2 SVGAGI. Trimming removed 10 bases from V and 3 bases from J, with 18 bases in between. CDR3 DNA sequence: TGTGCCACTGGCGCTCGCGAAGGAGACACTGAAGCTTTCTTT. Its protein is CATGAREGDTEAFF.

The chain combines TRBV6-1 with TRBJ1-1; D unresolved. The CDR3 extends over 15 amino acids. Per the germline V gene, CDR1 is MNHNS and CDR2 is SASEGT. V shed 5 bases and J shed 1 base, with 14 bases lying between them. The CDR3 protein is CASSLRQIWNTEAFF. The CDR3 bases are TGTGCCAGCAGTCTTAGACAAATCTGGAACACTGAAGCTTTCTTT.

This clone is classed as medium-sized. This chain links TRBV11-2 with TRBJ1-2; D is unclear. Trimming took off 2 bases at V and 8 bases at J, with 9 bases between the two ends. The germline gives CDR1 SGHAT, CDR2 FQNNGV. This CDR3 region has 12 residues. The CDR3 reads CASSLIPFGYTF. Here the CDR3 DNA reads TGTGCCAGCAGCTTAATCCCTTTCGGCTACACCTTC.

This chain uses TRBV14 with TRBJ1-2; D is undetermined. The CDR3 consists of 13 residues. Trimming took off 4 bases at V and 6 bases at J, with 12 bases between the two ends. The germline CDR1 and CDR2 sequences are SGHDN and FVKESK. The CDR3 DNA reads TGTGCCAGCAGCCCCGACACCTCCCATGGCTACACCTTC. This codes for CASSPDTSHGYTF.

The chain combines TRBV7-2 with TRBJ2-5, with TRBD2 as a possible D gene (6 bases). Germline assignment: CDR1 SGHTA and CDR2 FQGNSA. The CDR3 runs 16 residues. V lost 3 bases to trimming and J lost 5 bases, with 19 bases between them. DNA of the CDR3: TGTGCCAGCAGCTTGGGGGAGACTAGGACAATCGAGACCCAGTACTTC. Translated, it gives CASSLGETRTIETQYF.

The chain couples TRBV6-4 to TRBJ1-6, with 9 bases identical to TRBD1. Per the germline V gene, CDR1 is MRHNA and CDR2 is SNTAGT. V gave up 3 bases and J gave up 5 bases; unmatched junction bases: 2. This CDR3 is 15 amino acids long. CDR3 protein: CASSERTGDNSPLHF. CDR3 nucleotide sequence: TGTGCCAGCAGTGAAAGGACAGGGGATAATTCACCCCTCCACTTT.

The chain employs TRBV5-1 and TRBJ2-6; 9 bases agree with TRBD1. Germline trimming cut 0 bases from V and 1 base from J; bases unmatched to any gene: 8. Germline CDR1 is SGHRS and CDR2 is YFSETQ. The CDR3 contains 19 residues. The CDR3 reads CASSLARGQGESGANVLTF. The CDR3 bases are TGCGCCAGCAGCTTGGCTCGGGGACAGGGCGAATCTGGGGCCAACGTCCTGACTTTC.

The chain employs TRBV27 and TRBJ2-1; 12 positions agree with TRBD2. J gave up 9 bases and V 6 bases, and 6 bases lay outside the gene matches. This CDR3 contains 14 residues. Germline assignment: CDR1 MNHEY and CDR2 SMNVEV (reference sequence). This CDR3 reads CASSRPSGGGEQFF. The CDR3 nucleotides read TGTGCCAGCAGCAGGCCTAGCGGGGGGGGTGAGCAGTTCTTC.

The V gene is TRBV5-4, the J gene TRBJ1-1; 9 bases agree with TRBD1. The V and J ends lost 5 bases and 4 bases, in that order; junction bases with no gene match: 6. Germline V gene data show CDR1 as SGHNT and CDR2 as YYREEE (reference sequence). CDR3 size: 14 residues. This CDR3 is CASRRQGGSTEAFF. In nucleotides, the CDR3 is TGTGCCAGCAGAAGACAGGGGGGGAGCACTGAAGCTTTCTTT.

The chain uses TRBV10-3 and TRBJ2-3, with 15 nucleotides matching TRBD2. The germline V gene has CDR1 ENHRY and CDR2 SYGVKD. The CDR3 has 18 residues. J gave up 2 bases and V 4 bases, and 7 bases lay outside the gene matches. CDR3 in amino acids: CAISGGLAGGPYTDTQYF. DNA of the CDR3: TGTGCCATCAGTGGGGGACTAGCGGGGGGACCCTACACAGATACGCAGTATTTT.

A few counts support this clone. The chain has TRBV18 and TRBJ2-7; 10 nucleotides line up with TRBD1. Germline CDR1 reads KGHSH; CDR2 reads LQKENI. The J segment lost 1 base and the V segment lost 2 bases, leaving 2 bases of the junction unmatched. There are 15 residues in the CDR3. The chain's CDR3 is CASSPGTGVSYEQYF. Written as DNA, the CDR3 is TGTGCCAGCTCACCAGGGACAGGGGTATCCTACGAGCAGTACTTC.

V usage is TRBV29-1 and J usage is TRBJ2-4, with D possibly matching TRBD2 (6 bases). The V end was cut by 6 bases, the J end by 9 bases, with 15 bases between. Germline CDR1 reads SQVTM; CDR2 reads ANQGSEA. The CDR3 contains 12 residues. CDR3 amino acids: CSVALVSGIQYF. The DNA for the CDR3 is TGCAGCGTCGCACTAGTTAGCGGCATTCAGTACTTC.

The count of this clone is one. The V gene is TRBV29-1, the J gene TRBJ2-7; unclear D gene. This CDR3 region has 13 residues. V was pared by 5 bases and J by 5 bases, with 16 bases between. Germline-derived CDR1 and CDR2 are SQVTM and ANQGSEA. The CDR3 sequence: CSVIPGLKNEQYF. In nucleotides, the CDR3 is TGCAGCGTTATTCCCGGGCTTAAAAACGAGCAGTACTTC.

This clone has a single count. This rearrangement joins TRBV11-3 to TRBJ2-7; 9 bases are shared with TRBD1. Germline lookup yields CDR1 SGHNT and CDR2 YENEEA. The CDR3 extends over 14 amino acids. Trimming at V came to 11 bases and at J to 7 bases, leaving 15 bases not matched to a gene. This CDR3 reads CACRRTGAAEEQYF. CDR3 nucleotides: TGTGCCTGTCGGAGGACAGGGGCCGCTGAAGAGCAGTACTTC.

For the CDR3, the DNA is TGTGCCAGCAGTTTACAGAGCTCCTATAATTCACCCCTCCACTTT. This gives the protein CASSLQSSYNSPLHF. V and J are TRBV6-5 and TRBJ1-6; D remains unclear. This CDR3 spans 15 amino acids. Trimming took 4 bases from V and 0 from J, leaving 7 bases between them. The germline V gene has CDR1 MNHEY and CDR2 SVGAGI.

The chain links TRBV25-1 to TRBJ2-1; the match to TRBD2 covers 8 bases. The CDR3 has 16 amino acids. The J segment lost 5 bases and the V segment lost 3 bases, leaving 9 bases of the junction unmatched. Germline V lookup: CDR1 MGHDK, CDR2 SYGVNS. In DNA, the CDR3 is TGTGCCAGCAGTGATGGGAGCGGGGGAGCTAACAATGAGCAGTTCTTC. It is translated as CASSDGSGGANNEQFF.

With respect to this clone: The sample carries other DNA sequences with the same CDR3. The V gene is TRBV7-9, the J gene TRBJ2-3; D gene uncertain. This CDR3 contains 13 residues. In germline, CDR1 is SEHNR, CDR2 FQNEAQ (reference sequence). The germline V and J ends were trimmed by 6 bases and 2 bases, with 9 bases remaining between them. CDR3 sequence (DNA): TGTGCCAGCAGTTTCGGACCCACAGATACGCAGTATTTT. Residues: CASSFGPTDTQYF. The full variable domain, its missing parts supplied by reference TRBV7-9 and TRBJ2-3, is DTGVSQNPRHKITKRGQNVTFRCDPISEHNRLYWYRQTLGQGPEFLTYFQNEAQLEKSRLLSDRFSAERPKGSFSTLEIQRTEQGDSAMYLCASSFGPTDTQYFGPGTRLTVL.

The sample holds one count of this clone. The rearrangement joins TRBV2 to TRBJ1-1, with D unclear. V shed 4 bases and J shed 2 bases, with 8 bases lying between them. The germline CDR1 and CDR2 sequences are SNHLY and FYNNEI. This CDR3 comprises 13 residues. This CDR3 reads CASSVRGNTEAFF. Here the CDR3 DNA reads TGTGCCAGCAGTGTTCGGGGTAACACTGAAGCTTTCTTT.